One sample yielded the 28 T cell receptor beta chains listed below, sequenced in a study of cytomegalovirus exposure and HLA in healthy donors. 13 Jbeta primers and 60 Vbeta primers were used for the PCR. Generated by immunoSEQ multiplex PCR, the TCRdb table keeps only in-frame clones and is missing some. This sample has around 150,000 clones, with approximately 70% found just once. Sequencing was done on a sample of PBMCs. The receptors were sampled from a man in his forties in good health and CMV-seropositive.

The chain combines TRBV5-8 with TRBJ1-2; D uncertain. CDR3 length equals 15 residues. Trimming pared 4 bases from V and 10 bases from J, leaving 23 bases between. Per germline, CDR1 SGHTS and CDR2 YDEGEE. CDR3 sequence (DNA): TGTGCCAGCAGCCCGACTCCCCCTCCCATGGACTTCTACACCTTC. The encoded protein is CASSPTPPPMDFYTF.

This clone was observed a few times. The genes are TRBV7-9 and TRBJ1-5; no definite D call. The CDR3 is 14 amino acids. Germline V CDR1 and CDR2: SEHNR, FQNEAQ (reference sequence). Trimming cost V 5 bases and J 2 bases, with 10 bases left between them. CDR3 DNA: TGTGCCAGCAGCGGAGAGTTTGGCAATCAGCCCCAGCATTTT. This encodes CASSGEFGNQPQHF.

The CDR3 region has the DNA TGTGCCACCTCCCAGGGGTTGAGGAACACTGAAGCTTTCTTT. It is translated as CATSQGLRNTEAFF. V gene TRBV27 combines with J gene TRBJ1-1; D might be TRBD1 (6 bases). V lost 10 bases, J lost 1 base, and 16 bases lay in between. The CDR3 contains 14 residues. Per the germline V gene, CDR1 is MNHEY and CDR2 is SMNVEV (reference sequence).

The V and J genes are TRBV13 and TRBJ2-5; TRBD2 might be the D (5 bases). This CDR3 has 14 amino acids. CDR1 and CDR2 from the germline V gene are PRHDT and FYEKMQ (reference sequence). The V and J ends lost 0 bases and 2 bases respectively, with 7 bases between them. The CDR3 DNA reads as TGTGCCAGCAGCTTAGGAGACTATCAAGAGACCCAGTACTTC. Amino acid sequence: CASSLGDYQETQYF. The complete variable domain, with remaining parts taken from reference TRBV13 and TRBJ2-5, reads AAGVIQSPRHLIKEKRETATLKCYPIPRHDTVYWYQQGPGQDPQFLISFYEKMQSDKGSIPDRFSAQQFSDYHSELNMSSLELGDSALYFCASSLGDYQETQYFGPGTRLLVL.

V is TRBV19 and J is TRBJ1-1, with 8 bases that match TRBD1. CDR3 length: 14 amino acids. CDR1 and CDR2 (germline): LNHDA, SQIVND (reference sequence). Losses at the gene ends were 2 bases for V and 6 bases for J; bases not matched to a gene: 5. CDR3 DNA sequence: TGTGCCAGTAGTATAACAGGGGGGGTAGCTGAAGCTTTCTTT. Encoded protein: CASSITGGVAEAFF.

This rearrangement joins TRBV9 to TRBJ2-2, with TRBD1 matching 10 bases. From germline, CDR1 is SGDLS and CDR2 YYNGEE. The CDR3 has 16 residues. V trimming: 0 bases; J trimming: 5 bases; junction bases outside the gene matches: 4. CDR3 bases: TGTGCCAGCAGCGTAGGACAGGGGGCGCGAACCGGGGAGCTGTTTTTT. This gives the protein CASSVGQGARTGELFF.

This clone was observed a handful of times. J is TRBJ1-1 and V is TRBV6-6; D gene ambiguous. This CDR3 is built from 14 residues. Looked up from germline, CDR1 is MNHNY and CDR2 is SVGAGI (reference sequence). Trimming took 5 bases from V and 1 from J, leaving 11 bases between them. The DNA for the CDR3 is TGTGCCAGCAGTCAAGGCGGTTGGAACACTGAAGCTTTCTTT. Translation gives CASSQGGWNTEAFF.

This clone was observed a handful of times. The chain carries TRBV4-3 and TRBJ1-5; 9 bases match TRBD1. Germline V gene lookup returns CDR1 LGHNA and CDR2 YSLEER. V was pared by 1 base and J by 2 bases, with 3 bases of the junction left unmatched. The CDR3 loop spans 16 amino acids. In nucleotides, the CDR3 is TGCGCCAGCAGCCAAGCGGGGACAGGGCGCAATCAGCCCCAGCATTTT. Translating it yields CASSQAGTGRNQPQHF.

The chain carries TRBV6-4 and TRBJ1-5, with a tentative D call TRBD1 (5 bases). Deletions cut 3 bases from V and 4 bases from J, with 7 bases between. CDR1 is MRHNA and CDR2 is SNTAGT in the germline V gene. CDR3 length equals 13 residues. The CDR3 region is CASSERGNQPQHF. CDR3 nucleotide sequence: TGTGCCAGCAGTGAAAGGGGAAATCAGCCCCAGCATTTT.

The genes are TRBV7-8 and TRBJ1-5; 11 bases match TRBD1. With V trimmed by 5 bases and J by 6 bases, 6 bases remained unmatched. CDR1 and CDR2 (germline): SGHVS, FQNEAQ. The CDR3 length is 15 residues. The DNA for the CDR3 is TGTGCCAGCAGCCCCGGGACAGGGGGTACTCAGCCCCAGCATTTT. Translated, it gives CASSPGTGGTQPQHF.

The CDR3 DNA follows: TGTGCCAGCTCACGCGGGACTGGGGCCGGGGAGCTGTTTTTT. This sequence encodes CASSRGTGAGELFF. The J gene is TRBJ2-2, the V gene TRBV18, with D possibly matching TRBD2 (6 bases). Germline CDR1 KGHSH, CDR2 LQKENI. V was trimmed by 4 bases and J by 6 bases, leaving 12 bases between them. There are 14 residues in the CDR3.

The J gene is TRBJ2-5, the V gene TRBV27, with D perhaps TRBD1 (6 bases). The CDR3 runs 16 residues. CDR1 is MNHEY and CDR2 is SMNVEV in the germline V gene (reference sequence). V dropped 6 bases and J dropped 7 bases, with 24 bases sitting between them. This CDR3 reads CASSPATAGTPRTQYF. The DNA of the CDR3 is TGTGCCAGCAGCCCCGCTACAGCCGGGACACCGAGGACCCAGTACTTC.

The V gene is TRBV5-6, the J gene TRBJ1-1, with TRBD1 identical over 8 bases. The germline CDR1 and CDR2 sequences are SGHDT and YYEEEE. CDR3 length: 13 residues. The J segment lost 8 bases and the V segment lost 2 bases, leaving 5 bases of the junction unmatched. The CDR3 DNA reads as TGTGCCAGCAGCTTTTTCGACAGGGGAGAAGCTTTCTTT. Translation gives CASSFFDRGEAFF.

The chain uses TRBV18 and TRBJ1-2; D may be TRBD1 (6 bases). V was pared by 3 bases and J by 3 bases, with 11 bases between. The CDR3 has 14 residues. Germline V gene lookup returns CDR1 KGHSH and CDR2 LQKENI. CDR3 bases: TGTGCCAGCTCACCCCAACAGGGACACTATGGCTACACCTTC. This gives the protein CASSPQQGHYGYTF.

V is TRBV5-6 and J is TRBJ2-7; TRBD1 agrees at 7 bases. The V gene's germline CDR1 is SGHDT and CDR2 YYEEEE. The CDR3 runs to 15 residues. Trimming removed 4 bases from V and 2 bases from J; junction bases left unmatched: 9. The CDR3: CASSPWGQITYEQYF. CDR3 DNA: TGTGCCAGCAGCCCCTGGGGACAGATCACCTACGAGCAGTACTTC.

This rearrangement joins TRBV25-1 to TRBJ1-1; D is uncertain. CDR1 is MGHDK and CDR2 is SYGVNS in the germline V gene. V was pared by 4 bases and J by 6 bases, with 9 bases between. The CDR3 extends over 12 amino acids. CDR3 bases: TGTGCCAGCAGTGGCACCGGGGCTGAAGCTTTCTTT. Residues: CASSGTGAEAFF.

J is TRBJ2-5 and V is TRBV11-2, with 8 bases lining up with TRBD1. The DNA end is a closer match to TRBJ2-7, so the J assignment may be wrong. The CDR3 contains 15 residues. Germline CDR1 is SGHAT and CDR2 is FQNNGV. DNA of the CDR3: TGTGCCAGCAGCCGAAAGACAGGGGCCTCCTACGAGCAGTACTTC. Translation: CASSRKTGASYEQYF.

DNA of the CDR3: TGTGCCACCAGAACGAGGGCCTCTGGGAATCAGCCCCAGCATTTT. Protein sequence: CATRTRASGNQPQHF. The chain has TRBV15 and TRBJ1-5; unclear D gene. CDR3 size: 15 residues. Germline CDR1 reads LNHNV; CDR2 reads YYDKDF (reference sequence). V lost 6 bases and J lost 4, with 16 bases in between.

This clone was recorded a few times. CDR3 nucleotide sequence: TGTGCCAGTAGTCTCGACCTGGGGGCGGGTGAAGCTTTCTTT. It encodes CASSLDLGAGEAFF. The chain uses TRBV19 and TRBJ1-1; tentatively, D is TRBD1 (6 bases). Germline values: CDR1 LNHDA, CDR2 SQIVND (reference sequence). Trimming left V 5 bases short and J 7 bases short, with 17 bases between. This CDR3 has 14 amino acids.

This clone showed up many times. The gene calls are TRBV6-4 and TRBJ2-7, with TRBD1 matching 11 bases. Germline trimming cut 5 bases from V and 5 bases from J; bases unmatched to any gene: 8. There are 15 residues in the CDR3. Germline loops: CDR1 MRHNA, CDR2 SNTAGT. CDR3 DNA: TGTGCCAGCAGTTACTTGGGACAGGGGGGACACGAGCAGTACTTC. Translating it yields CASSYLGQGGHEQYF.

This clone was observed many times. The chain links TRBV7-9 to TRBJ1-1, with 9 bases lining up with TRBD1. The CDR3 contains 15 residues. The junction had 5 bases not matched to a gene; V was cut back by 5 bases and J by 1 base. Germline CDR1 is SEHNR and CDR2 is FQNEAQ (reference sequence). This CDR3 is CASSALGQGNTEAFF. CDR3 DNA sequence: TGTGCCAGCAGCGCACTGGGACAGGGGAACACTGAAGCTTTCTTT. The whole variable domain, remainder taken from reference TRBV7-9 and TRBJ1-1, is DTGVSQNPRHKITKRGQNVTFRCDPISEHNRLYWYRQTLGQGPEFLTYFQNEAQLEKSRLLSDRFSAERPKGSFSTLEIQRTEQGDSAMYLCASSALGQGNTEAFFGQGTRLTVV.

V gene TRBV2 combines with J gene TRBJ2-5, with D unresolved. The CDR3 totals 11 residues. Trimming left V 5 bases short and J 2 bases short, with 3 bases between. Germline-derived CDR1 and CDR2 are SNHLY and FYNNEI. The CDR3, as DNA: TGTGCCAGCAGTCAACAAGAGACCCAGTACTTC. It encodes CASSQQETQYF.

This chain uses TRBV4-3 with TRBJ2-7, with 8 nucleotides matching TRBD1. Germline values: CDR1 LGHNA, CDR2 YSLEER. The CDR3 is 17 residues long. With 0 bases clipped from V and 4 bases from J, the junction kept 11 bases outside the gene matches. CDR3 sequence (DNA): TGCGCCAGCAGCCAAGAAGTGGTTGGGACAGGCCGTTACGAGCAGTACTTC. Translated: CASSQEVVGTGRYEQYF.

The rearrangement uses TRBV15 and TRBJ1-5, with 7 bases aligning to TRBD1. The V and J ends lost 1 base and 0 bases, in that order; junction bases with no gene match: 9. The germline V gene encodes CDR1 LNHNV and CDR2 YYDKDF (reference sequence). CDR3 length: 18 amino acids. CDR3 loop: CATSRGRTGVYSNQPQHF. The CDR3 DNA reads TGTGCCACCAGCAGAGGCCGGACAGGAGTTTATAGCAATCAGCCCCAGCATTTT.

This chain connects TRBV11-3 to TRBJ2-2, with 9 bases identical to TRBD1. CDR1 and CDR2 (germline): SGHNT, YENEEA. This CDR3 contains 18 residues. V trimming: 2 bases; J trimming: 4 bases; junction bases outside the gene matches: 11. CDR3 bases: TGTGCCAGCAGCTTAACGGGTTGGGGGACAGGGACCACCGGGGAGCTGTTTTTT. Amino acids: CASSLTGWGTGTTGELFF.

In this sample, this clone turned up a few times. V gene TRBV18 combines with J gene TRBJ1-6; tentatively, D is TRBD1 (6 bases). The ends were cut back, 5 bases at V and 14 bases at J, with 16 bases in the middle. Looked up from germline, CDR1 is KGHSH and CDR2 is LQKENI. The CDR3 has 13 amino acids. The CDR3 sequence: CASSEIEGETLHF. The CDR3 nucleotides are TGTGCCAGCTCAGAAATAGAGGGGGAAACCCTCCACTTT.

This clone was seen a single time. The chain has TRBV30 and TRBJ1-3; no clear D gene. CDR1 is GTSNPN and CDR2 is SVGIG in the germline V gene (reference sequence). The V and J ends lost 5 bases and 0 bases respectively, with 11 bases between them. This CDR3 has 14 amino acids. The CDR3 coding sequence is TGTGCCTGGGACAAGGCCGGCTCTGGAAACACCATATATTTT. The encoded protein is CAWDKAGSGNTIYF.

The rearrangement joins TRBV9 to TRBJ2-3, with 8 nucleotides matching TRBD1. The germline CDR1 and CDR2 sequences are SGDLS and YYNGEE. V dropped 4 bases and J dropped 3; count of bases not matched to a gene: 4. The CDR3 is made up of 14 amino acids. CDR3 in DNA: TGTGCCAGCAGCTCCGACAGGGGAACAGATACGCAGTATTTT. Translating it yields CASSSDRGTDTQYF.